This T cell receptor (beta chain) was recorded in a study of beta chain features in type 1 diabetes. V shed 0 bases and J shed 4 bases, with 10 bases lying between them. There are 14 residues in the CDR3. Looked up from germline, CDR1 is SGHTA and CDR2 is FQGNSA. Every participating donor gave one draw, a heparinised blood sample averaging about 110 mL. Isolated RNA was reverse transcribed in full, so expressed TCRB transcripts were sequenced. Assay used: immunoSEQ multiplex PCR; TCRdb lists only in-frame clones, some missing. The table has 300,000 or so clones, around 8% seen once. Concerning this clone itself: Its antigen remains unidentified.

The study's findings and limits: For Type 1 diabetes patients, all four CD4+ subsets carried TCRB CDR3s that were moderately but significantly shorter.

The TCR originated in a woman aged 18 to 35 in good health. This chain joins TRBV7-2 and TRBJ2-7; D is ambiguous. Specimen: central memory CD4+ T cells from blood. The CDR3 protein is CASSLAGTGYEQYF. The CDR3, as DNA: TGTGCCAGCAGCTTAGCGGGAACTGGATACGAGCAGTACTTC.